What follows are 11 T cell receptor beta chains derived from one specimen sequenced in a study of blood T cells in healthy people across ages. A second PCR, run for about 6 to 11 cycles, used a sample-barcoded 5' primer plus a J-beta primer mix. TCRdb called the 5' RACE reads again in MiXCR, with one record for every CDR3 protein. In the table there are about 1.5 million distinct CDR3 sequences, under 55% of which are singletons. What was sequenced was blood. These receptors originate from a young woman in good health.

The V and J genes are TRBV6-2 or TRBV6-3 and TRBJ2-3; D perhaps matches TRBD2 (5 bases). V was clipped by 2 bases and J by 10 bases, with 13 bases between them. CDR1 is MNHEY and CDR2 is SVGEGT in the germline V gene. The CDR3 length is 13 residues. The CDR3 is CASSYTRRAAQYF. CDR3 bases: TGTGCCAGCAGTTACACCCGACGAGCGGCGCAGTATTTT.

In this sample, this clonotype turned up a few times. The chain joins TRBV20-1 to TRBJ1-1, with D tentatively TRBD1 (6 bases). Germline-derived CDR1 and CDR2 are DFQATT and SNEGSKA (reference sequence). CDR3 length equals 13 residues. The V end lost 3 bases, the J end lost 4 bases, and 12 bases lay between the germline ends. The CDR3 here is CSASVGAATEAFF. The CDR3 nucleotides are TGCAGTGCTAGTGTGGGGGCGGCCACTGAAGCTTTCTTT.

The J gene is TRBJ1-3, the V gene TRBV6-5, with D hard to call. V was cut by 0 bases and J by 4 bases, with 13 bases left in between. This CDR3 has 16 amino acids. Per germline, CDR1 MNHEY and CDR2 SVGAGI. CDR3 amino acids: CASSYSAGVRGNTIYF. In nucleotides, the CDR3 is TGTGCCAGCAGTTACTCGGCCGGGGTGAGGGGAAACACCATATATTTT.

This clonotype was seen more than once but under ten times. This rearrangement joins TRBV2 to TRBJ2-1; 11 bases agree with TRBD2. CDR3 length: 16 residues. The junction had 5 bases not matched to a gene; V was cut back by 2 bases and J by 5 bases. The V gene's germline CDR1 is SNHLY and CDR2 FYNNEI. The CDR3 DNA sequence: TGTGCCAGCAGTGAACAGGTAGCGGGGGGGAACAATGAGCAGTTCTTC. Amino acids: CASSEQVAGGNNEQFF.

This clonotype occurred a few times. The chain's CDR3 is CASSLIVTGELFF. The DNA for the CDR3 is TGCGCCAGCAGCTTGATAGTCACCGGGGAGCTGTTTTTT. This chain joins TRBV5-1 and TRBJ2-2; D not certain. V shed 1 base and J shed 4 bases, with 5 bases lying between them. CDR1 and CDR2 from the germline V gene are SGHRS and YFSETQ. The length of the CDR3 is 13 residues.

V and J are TRBV11-3 and TRBJ1-1; D gene uncertain. Germline loops: CDR1 SGHNT, CDR2 YENEEA. The V gene lost 3 bases and the J gene lost 5 bases, with 10 bases spanning the gap. This CDR3 is 13 amino acids long. DNA for the CDR3: TGTGCCAGCAGCTTTGTAGGGCGAACTGAAGCTTTCTTT. Translation: CASSFVGRTEAFF.

This clonotype has just one count. The chain employs TRBV4-3 and TRBJ1-6; D is possibly TRBD1 (5 bases). Trimming removed 1 base from V and 15 bases from J, with 19 bases in between. CDR3 size: 15 residues. Germline-derived CDR1 and CDR2 are LGHNA and YSLEER. CDR3 residues: CASSQGLGTSGLLHF. The CDR3 region has the DNA TGCGCCAGCAGCCAAGGCCTCGGGACTTCTGGGCTCCTCCACTTT.

This clonotype has a count of ten or more. The chain has TRBV29-1 and TRBJ2-3; D may be TRBD2 (6 bases). Germline V CDR1 and CDR2: SQVTM, ANQGSEA. The CDR3 length is 13 residues. V lost 7 bases and J 1 base, leaving 12 bases between the germline ends. This CDR3 is CSEEGPRTDTQYF. The CDR3 DNA sequence: TGCAGCGAGGAGGGACCACGCACAGATACGCAGTATTTT.

This clonotype has only a few counts. The gene calls are TRBV12-3 or TRBV12-4 and TRBJ2-7; 8 bases line up with TRBD2. The CDR3 has 15 residues. V lost 5 bases and J lost 5; bases outside the gene matches: 11. The CDR3 sequence is CASSLTGTRTHEQYF. The CDR3 DNA reads as TGTGCCAGCAGTCTGACCGGGACTAGGACCCACGAGCAGTACTTC.

The chain joins TRBV29-1 to TRBJ1-1, with 8 bases lining up with TRBD1. Germline values: CDR1 SQVTM, CDR2 ANQGSEA. V was clipped by 7 bases and J by 4 bases; unmatched bases: 8. This CDR3 is 13 amino acids long. The CDR3 loop is CSAGQGVGTEAFF. DNA for the CDR3: TGCAGCGCCGGACAGGGCGTGGGCACTGAAGCTTTCTTT.

On this clonotype itself: An end of the junction differs from the germline gene, which may be a read error. The chain carries TRBV7-2 and TRBJ1-2; 8 bases are shared with TRBD1. The germline CDR1 and CDR2 sequences are SGHTA and FQGNSA. The CDR3 sequence is 14 residues long. CDR3: CACSFRQGSYGYTF. The CDR3 DNA is TGTGCCTGCAGCTTCCGACAGGGGTCGTATGGCTACACCTTC.